The 27 T cell receptor beta chains below come from one sample, sequenced in a study of T-cell memory formation after mild COVID-19. TCRdb recomputed calls from the 5' RACE reads with MiXCR, one row per CDR3 protein. The top ten clones hold around 12% of a sample with about 560,000 distinct CDR3 sequences, roughly 17% of them seen once. The sequenced material came from PBMCs or a T cell subset sorted from them (not recorded which). The receptors originated from an adult woman who had mild COVID-19 (a few samples of this study predate the infection). Cell type and time point are not known.

This sequence joins TRBV7-3 and TRBJ2-2, with 8 bases matching TRBD1. This CDR3 has 16 amino acids. Germline assignment: CDR1 SGHTA and CDR2 FQGTGA. With V trimmed by 0 bases and J by 3 bases, 3 bases remained unmatched. The CDR3 reads CASSLTQGGYTGELFF. The DNA of the CDR3 is TGTGCCAGCAGCTTAACACAGGGGGGCTACACCGGGGAGCTGTTTTTT.

V and J are TRBV6-1 and TRBJ2-7; 7 bases map to TRBD1. The V and J ends lost 7 bases and 2 bases, in that order; junction bases with no gene match: 14. The CDR3 extends over 16 amino acids. Germline assignment: CDR1 MNHNS and CDR2 SASEGT. The CDR3 reads CASILGRQGGTYEQYF. CDR3 sequence (DNA): TGTGCCAGCATTCTGGGCCGACAGGGTGGCACCTACGAGCAGTACTTC.

The sample holds many counts of this clonotype. The rearrangement uses TRBV4-2 and TRBJ1-3; no clear D. Trimming removed 3 bases from V and 4 bases from J, with 4 bases in between. The length of the CDR3 is 12 residues. Germline CDR1 LGHNA, CDR2 YNFKEQ. The chain's CDR3 is CASSHEGNTIYF. The CDR3 DNA reads as TGTGCCAGCAGCCACGAGGGAAACACCATATATTTT.

This clonotype was counted a few times. CDR3 region: CSVEERDRALNEQFF. The CDR3 nucleotides are TGCAGCGTTGAAGAAAGGGACAGGGCACTCAATGAGCAGTTCTTC. The chain carries TRBV29-1 and TRBJ2-1, with 9 bases aligning to TRBD1. The CDR3 contains 15 residues. The junction had 6 bases not matched to a gene; V was cut back by 0 bases and J by 6 bases. Per the germline V gene, CDR1 is SQVTM and CDR2 is ANQGSEA.

V is TRBV29-1 and J is TRBJ2-2; perhaps D is TRBD1 or TRBD2 (5 bases each). The ends were cut back, 7 bases at V and 0 bases at J, with 12 bases in the middle. Germline V gives CDR1 SQVTM, CDR2 ANQGSEA. The CDR3 runs 14 residues. The CDR3: CSARGVANTGELFF. The CDR3 region has the DNA TGCAGCGCCCGAGGGGTCGCGAACACCGGGGAGCTGTTTTTT.

The rearrangement uses TRBV29-1 and TRBJ2-2, with 10 bases lining up with TRBD2. Per the germline V gene, CDR1 is SQVTM and CDR2 is ANQGSEA. This CDR3 contains 15 residues. Unmatched junction bases numbered 11, after V lost 7 bases and J lost 6 bases. CDR3 coding DNA: TGCAGCGCCCAAGGTGGTAGCGGGAGGTCCGGGGAGCTGTTTTTT. It yields the protein CSAQGGSGRSGELFF.

The CDR3 protein is CASSPPETYYGYTF. The CDR3, as DNA: TGTGCCAGCTCACCACCGGAAACTTACTATGGCTACACCTTC. The J gene is TRBJ1-2, the V gene TRBV18; D not certain. Trimming shortened V by 0 bases and J by 3 bases, and 8 bases separated the two germline ends. Per the germline V gene, CDR1 is KGHSH and CDR2 is LQKENI. The CDR3 contains 14 residues.

This clonotype showed up just once. The gene calls are TRBV5-1 and TRBJ2-6; the D is unclear. V was trimmed by 0 bases and J by 0 bases, leaving 7 bases between them. CDR1 is SGHRS and CDR2 is YFSETQ in the germline V gene. The CDR3 extends over 16 amino acids. The CDR3 region is CASSLDWSSGANVLTF. The CDR3 nucleotides are TGCGCCAGCAGCTTGGATTGGAGCTCTGGGGCCAACGTCCTGACTTTC.

This clonotype was seen only a few times. This chain connects TRBV29-1 to TRBJ2-7, with 7 nucleotides matching TRBD1. Germline trimming cut 7 bases from V and 5 bases from J; bases unmatched to any gene: 8. Germline V gene data show CDR1 as SQVTM and CDR2 as ANQGSEA. The CDR3 extends over 12 amino acids. In DNA, the CDR3 is TGCAGCGCCCGGGACAGTCTGGACGAGCAGTACTTC. It is translated as CSARDSLDEQYF.

This clonotype appeared a few times. This chain uses TRBV9 with TRBJ2-2, with D perhaps being TRBD1 or TRBD2 (5 bases each). The germline CDR1 and CDR2 sequences are SGDLS and YYNGEE. CDR3 length: 16 amino acids. Trimming took off 2 bases at V and 4 bases at J, with 15 bases between the two ends. This CDR3 reads CASSVYRDHPTGELFF. The CDR3 nucleotides are TGTGCCAGCAGCGTTTACCGGGACCATCCCACCGGGGAGCTGTTTTTT.

This clonotype was detected a few times. CDR3 bases: TGTGCCAGCAGCTTGGGGGTTCTGGAGTATAACACTGAAGCTTTCTTT. Its translation: CASSLGVLEYNTEAFF. The rearrangement links TRBV7-9 to TRBJ1-1, with D perhaps TRBD1 (5 bases). CDR1 is SEHNR, CDR2 FQNEAQ, per germline (reference sequence). CDR3 size: 16 residues. The V end was cut by 3 bases, the J end by 2 bases, with 16 bases between.

This clonotype has just a few counts. The J gene is TRBJ2-7, the V gene TRBV20-1; TRBD2 matches 15 bases. The J segment lost 3 bases and the V segment lost 5 bases, leaving 14 bases of the junction unmatched. The CDR3 loop spans 18 amino acids. Germline V lookup: CDR1 DFQATT, CDR2 SNEGSKA (reference sequence). CDR3 amino acids: CSAGTGTSGRLRYYEQYF. In nucleotides, the CDR3 is TGCAGTGCTGGAACCGGGACTAGCGGGAGGCTACGGTACTACGAGCAGTACTTC.

This clonotype was detected a few times. V usage is TRBV10-2 and J usage is TRBJ2-7; D possibly corresponds to TRBD2 (5 bases). The germline gives CDR1 WSHSY, CDR2 SAAADI. V shed 7 bases and J shed 0 bases, with 10 bases lying between them. The CDR3 totals 13 residues. The CDR3 DNA reads TGCGCCAGCACTACGGGGAGCTCCTACGAGCAGTACTTC. It yields the protein CASTTGSSYEQYF.

The gene calls are TRBV29-1 and TRBJ1-3; no clear D. Germline-derived CDR1 and CDR2 are SQVTM and ANQGSEA. The CDR3 has 13 residues. V lost 2 bases and J lost 2, with 7 bases in between. The CDR3 DNA reads TGCAGCGTTGAACCGGCGACTGGAAACACCATATATTTT. The encoded protein is CSVEPATGNTIYF.

The sample holds a few counts of this clonotype. This chain connects TRBV2 to TRBJ1-1, with a possible D match to TRBD1 (5 bases). Trimming took 1 base from V and 7 from J, leaving 13 bases between them. The germline V gene encodes CDR1 SNHLY and CDR2 FYNNEI. CDR3 length equals 14 residues. The CDR3 DNA reads as TGTGCCAGCAGTGAAGACGCAGGGATGGATGAAGCTTTCTTT. It is translated as CASSEDAGMDEAFF.

In this sample, this clonotype turned up a few times. This chain connects TRBV3-1 to TRBJ2-7; tentatively, D is TRBD1 (6 bases). V gave up 0 bases and J gave up 2 bases, with 11 bases separating them. The CDR3 sequence is 15 residues long. Germline CDR1 is LGHDT and CDR2 is YNNKEL (reference sequence). As DNA, the CDR3 is TGTGCCAGCAGCCAAGATTCGGGACAAACCTACGAGCAGTACTTC. Translation gives CASSQDSGQTYEQYF.

This clonotype turned up a few times. V usage is TRBV7-2 and J usage is TRBJ2-7; D ambiguous. Trimming took 5 bases from V and 7 from J, leaving 9 bases between them. From germline, CDR1 is SGHTA and CDR2 FQGNSA. This CDR3 spans 11 amino acids. The CDR3 DNA reads TGTGCCAGCAGCCTTCAGAGGGAGCAGTACTTC. Its translation is CASSLQREQYF.

This clonotype appeared a few times. The chain joins TRBV7-9 to TRBJ2-1; perhaps TRBD2 as D (6 bases). Germline-derived CDR1 and CDR2 are SEHNR and FQNEAQ (reference sequence). The CDR3 consists of 10 residues. V dropped 5 bases and J dropped 15 bases, with 11 bases sitting between them. CDR3 loop: CASSRELPFF. CDR3 DNA: TGTGCCAGCAGCCGGGAGCTCCCGTTCTTC.

This clonotype was recorded many times. The chain uses TRBV12-3 or TRBV12-4 and TRBJ2-7, with 15 positions matching TRBD2. The CDR3 sequence is 14 residues long. Unmatched junction bases numbered 0, after V lost 5 bases and J lost 4 bases. As DNA, the CDR3 is TGTGCCAGCAGTGGGACTAGCGGGAGGTACGAGCAGTACTTC. It translates to CASSGTSGRYEQYF.

The rearrangement joins TRBV5-1 to TRBJ1-2; TRBD1 might be the D (6 bases). The CDR3 sequence is 14 residues long. Trimming left V 0 bases short and J 7 bases short, with 13 bases between. CDR1 and CDR2 from the germline V gene are SGHRS and YFSETQ. Here the CDR3 reads CASSLDAGAGGYTF. The CDR3 DNA sequence: TGCGCCAGCAGCTTGGATGCGGGGGCGGGTGGCTACACCTTC.

The rearrangement uses TRBV6-1 and TRBJ1-1; D is possibly TRBD1 (5 bases). The V and J ends lost 3 bases and 1 base respectively, with 18 bases between them. The germline V gene encodes CDR1 MNHNS and CDR2 SASEGT. The CDR3 consists of 17 residues. Here the CDR3 reads CASSDPDRGRANTEAFF. For the CDR3, the DNA is TGTGCCAGCAGTGACCCCGACCGGGGACGGGCGAACACTGAAGCTTTCTTT.

This clonotype was counted between two and nine times. The V gene is TRBV7-2, the J gene TRBJ2-7; D might be TRBD2 (6 bases). The CDR3 is 13 residues long. The ends were cut back, 3 bases at V and 6 bases at J, with 12 bases in the middle. The germline gives CDR1 SGHTA, CDR2 FQGNSA. This chain's CDR3 is CASSLEGTGEQYF. CDR3 in DNA: TGTGCCAGCAGCTTGGAGGGAACCGGCGAGCAGTACTTC.

The chain links TRBV15 to TRBJ2-7; D unclear. V was trimmed by 0 bases and J by 3 bases, leaving 15 bases between them. This CDR3 has 16 amino acids. The germline V gene has CDR1 LNHNV and CDR2 YYDKDF (reference sequence). CDR3 nucleotide sequence: TGTGCCACCAGCAGAGACCAGTCCTCAAGATTCTACGAGCAGTACTTC. This sequence encodes CATSRDQSSRFYEQYF.

The chain employs TRBV27 and TRBJ1-2; perhaps TRBD1 as D (5 bases). Germline CDR1 reads MNHEY; CDR2 reads SMNVEV (reference sequence). Trimming left V 8 bases short and J 4 bases short, with 14 bases between. CDR3 length: 13 residues. In nucleotides, the CDR3 is TGTGCCAGCGCAATGTCAGGGACCTATGGCTACACCTTC. It encodes CASAMSGTYGYTF.

This chain links TRBV12-3 or TRBV12-4 with TRBJ2-5; tentative D call: TRBD2 (5 bases). There are 13 residues in the CDR3. V was clipped by 10 bases and J by 2 bases, with 14 bases between them. CDR3 region: CATQVSGQETQYF. CDR3 in DNA: TGTGCCACTCAAGTGTCGGGGCAAGAGACCCAGTACTTC.

The sample holds a few counts of this clonotype. The CDR3 here is CASSMTGTGELFF. The DNA of the CDR3 is TGTGCCAGCTCCATGACGGGCACCGGGGAGCTGTTTTTT. The chain carries TRBV18 and TRBJ2-2, with D hard to call. V was trimmed by 6 bases and J by 4 bases, leaving 9 bases between them. There are 13 residues in the CDR3. Germline CDR1 and CDR2: KGHSH and LQKENI.

The sample holds a few counts of this clonotype. The gene calls are TRBV6-1 and TRBJ2-4, with 8 bases aligning to TRBD1. Germline assignment: CDR1 MNHNS and CDR2 SASEGT. CDR3 length: 18 residues. With V trimmed by 7 bases and J by 0 bases, 14 bases remained unmatched. CDR3: CASTLDRVLVLAKNIQYF. The CDR3 region has the DNA TGTGCCAGCACTTTGGACAGGGTTCTAGTCCTAGCCAAAAACATTCAGTACTTC.